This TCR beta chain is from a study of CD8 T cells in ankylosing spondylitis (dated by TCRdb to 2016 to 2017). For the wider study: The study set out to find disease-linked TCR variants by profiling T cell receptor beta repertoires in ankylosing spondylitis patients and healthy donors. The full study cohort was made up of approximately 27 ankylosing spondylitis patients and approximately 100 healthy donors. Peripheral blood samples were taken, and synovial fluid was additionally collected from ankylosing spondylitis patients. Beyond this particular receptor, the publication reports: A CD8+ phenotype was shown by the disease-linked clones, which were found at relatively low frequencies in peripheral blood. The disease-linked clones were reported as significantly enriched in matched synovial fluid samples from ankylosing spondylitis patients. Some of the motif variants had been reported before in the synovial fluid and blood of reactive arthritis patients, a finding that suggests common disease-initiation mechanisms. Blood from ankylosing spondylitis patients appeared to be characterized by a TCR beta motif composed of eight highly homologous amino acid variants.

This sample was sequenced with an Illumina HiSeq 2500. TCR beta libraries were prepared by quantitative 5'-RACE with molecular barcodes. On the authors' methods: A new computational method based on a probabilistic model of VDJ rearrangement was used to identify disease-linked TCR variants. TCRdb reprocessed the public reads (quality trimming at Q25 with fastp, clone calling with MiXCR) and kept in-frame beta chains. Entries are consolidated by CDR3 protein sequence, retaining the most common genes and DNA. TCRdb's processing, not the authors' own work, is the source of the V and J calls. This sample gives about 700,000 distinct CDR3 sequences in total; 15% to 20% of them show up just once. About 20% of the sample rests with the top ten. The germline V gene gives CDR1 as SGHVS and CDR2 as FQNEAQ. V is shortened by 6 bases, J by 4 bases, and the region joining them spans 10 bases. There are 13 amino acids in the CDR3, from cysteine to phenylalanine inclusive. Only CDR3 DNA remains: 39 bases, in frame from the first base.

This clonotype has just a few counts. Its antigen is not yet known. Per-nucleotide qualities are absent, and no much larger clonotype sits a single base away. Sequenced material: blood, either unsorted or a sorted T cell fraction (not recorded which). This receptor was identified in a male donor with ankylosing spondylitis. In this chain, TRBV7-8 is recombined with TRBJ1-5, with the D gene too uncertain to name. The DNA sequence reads TGTGCCAGCAGTGGGAGGATTAATCAGCCCCAGCATTTT. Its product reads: CASSGRINQPQHF.